Shown below are 7 T cell receptor beta chains from a single sample sequenced in a study of T cell therapy after organ transplantation. No cognate antigen is known for these TCRs. Clones were read by immunoSEQ multiplex PCR, and TCRdb kept only the in-frame ones, dropping some. The sample carries 44,000 or so clones, approximately 94% recorded once. Sequencing used CD8+ T cells from blood, obtained before autologous CMV-specific T cell therapy. The receptor set was obtained from a human patient who had received a solid organ transplant and had CMV disease.

The chain uses TRBV10-3 and TRBJ1-3; 10 nucleotides align to TRBD1. The V segment lost 3 bases and the J segment 4 bases; nucleotides outside the gene matches: 12. This CDR3 region has 18 residues. CDR1 and CDR2 (germline): ENHRY, SYGVKD. CDR3 nucleotide sequence: TGTGCCATCAGTGACACCCGGGACAGGGGTTTTCGGGGAAACACCATATATTTT. It is translated as CAISDTRDRGFRGNTIYF.

The chain uses TRBV27 and TRBJ1-1; D remains unclear. The V end was cut by 3 bases, the J end by 1 base, with 6 bases between. This CDR3 comprises 13 residues. Germline CDR1 reads MNHEY; CDR2 reads SMNVEV (reference sequence). The CDR3 DNA sequence: TGTGCCAGCAGTTTTTACAGGAACACTGAAGCTTTCTTT. Protein product: CASSFYRNTEAFF.

The chain links TRBV5-1 to TRBJ1-1; D unresolved. V dropped 4 bases and J dropped 1 base, with 11 bases sitting between them. Per germline, CDR1 SGHRS and CDR2 YFSETQ. This CDR3 has 14 residues. CDR3 coding DNA: TGCGCCAGCAGCCTCCGGGCTCCGAACACTGAAGCTTTCTTT. This encodes CASSLRAPNTEAFF.

The rearrangement links TRBV18 to TRBJ1-2, with unresolved D. Per germline, CDR1 KGHSH and CDR2 LQKENI. Trimming left V 2 bases short and J 2 bases short, with 6 bases between. This CDR3 spans 13 amino acids. CDR3 in amino acids: CASSPEKNYGYTF. Written as DNA, the CDR3 is TGTGCCAGCTCACCAGAAAAAAACTATGGCTACACCTTC.

This chain joins TRBV7-2 and TRBJ1-1; no firm D call. The V end lost 1 base, the J end lost 7 bases, and 13 bases lay between the germline ends. Germline CDR1 SGHTA, CDR2 FQGNSA. The CDR3 loop spans 14 amino acids. The CDR3 loop is CASSLGAGEIEAFF. DNA of the CDR3: TGTGCCAGCAGCTTAGGGGCCGGGGAGATTGAAGCTTTCTTT.

The chain employs TRBV7-6 and TRBJ2-7; D remains ambiguous. Per the germline V gene, CDR1 is SGHVS and CDR2 is FNYEAQ. The CDR3 spans 12 residues. V lost 0 bases to trimming and J lost 7 bases, with 7 bases between them. CDR3 coding DNA: TGTGCCAGCAGCTTAGCGCCTGGGGAGCAGTACTTC. It is translated as CASSLAPGEQYF.

The CDR3 coding sequence is TGCGCCAGCAGCCCCTGGGTGGGGGACGAGCAGTACTTC. This gives the protein CASSPWVGDEQYF. V gene TRBV5-1 combines with J gene TRBJ2-7; D may be TRBD1 or TRBD2 (5 bases each). The length of the CDR3 is 13 residues. With 4 bases removed from V and 5 bases from J, the gap between germline ends came to 13 bases. Germline CDR1 is SGHRS and CDR2 is YFSETQ. The full variable domain, its missing parts supplied by reference TRBV5-1 and TRBJ2-7, is KAGVTQTPRYLIKTRGQQVTLSCSPISGHRSVSWYQQTPGQGLQFLFEYFSETQRNKGNFPGRFSGRQFSNSRSEMNVSTLELGDSALYLCASSPWVGDEQYFGPGTRLTVT.